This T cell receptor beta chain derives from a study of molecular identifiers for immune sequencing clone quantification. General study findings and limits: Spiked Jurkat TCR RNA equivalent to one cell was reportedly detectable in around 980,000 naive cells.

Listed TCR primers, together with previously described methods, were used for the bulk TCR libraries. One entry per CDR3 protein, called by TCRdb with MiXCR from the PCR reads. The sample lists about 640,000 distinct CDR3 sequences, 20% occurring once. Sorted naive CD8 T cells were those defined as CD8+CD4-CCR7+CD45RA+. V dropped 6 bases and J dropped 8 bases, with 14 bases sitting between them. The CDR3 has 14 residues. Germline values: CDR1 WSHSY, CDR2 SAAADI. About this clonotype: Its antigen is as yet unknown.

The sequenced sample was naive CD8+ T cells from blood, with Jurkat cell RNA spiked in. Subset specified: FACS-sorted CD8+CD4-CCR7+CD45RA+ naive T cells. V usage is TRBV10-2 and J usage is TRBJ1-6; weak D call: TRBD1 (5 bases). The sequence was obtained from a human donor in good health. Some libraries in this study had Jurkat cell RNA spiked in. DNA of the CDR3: TGCGCCAGCAGGGGGGTGGACACCGATTCACCCCTCCACTTT. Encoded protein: CASRGVDTDSPLHF.